This TCR beta chain appears in the sequencing data of a study of blood T cell repertoires in COVID-19. Sequencing was performed with immunoSEQ multiplex PCR; in TCRdb, only in-frame clones are kept and a portion is missing. The data contain roughly 100,000 clones, 70% to 90% of them singletons. The germline CDR1 and CDR2 sequences are SEHNR and FQNEAQ (reference sequence). The CDR3 covers 14 residues. V shed 5 bases and J shed 1 base, with 9 bases lying between them. The TCR was taken from a man aged 50 to 59 in a cohort sampled during active COVID-19. The rearrangement links TRBV7-9 to TRBJ1-3; no firm D call. The sample comprised peripheral blood. Written as DNA, the CDR3 is TGTGCCAGCAGCGCGGACTTGTCTGGAAACACCATATATTTT. Its translation: CASSADLSGNTIYF.